These 15 T cell receptor beta chains share one sample of origin, sequenced in a study of shared clonotypes between healthy human individuals. TCRdb's copy holds only in-frame clones and misses some; the assay was immunoSEQ multiplex PCR. This sample carries roughly 330,000 clones, 74% of them seen once, and the ten largest clones take 9% to 12%. Source material: memory CD4+ T cells sorted from blood. The sample's subset: CD45RA-negative fraction. The receptors originated from a man aged 25-45 years in good health.

The chain joins TRBV10-3 to TRBJ2-7, with 9 bases identical to TRBD1. Losses at the gene ends were 8 bases for V and 6 bases for J; bases not matched to a gene: 5. Germline-derived CDR1 and CDR2 are ENHRY and SYGVKD. CDR3 size: 12 residues. The CDR3 coding sequence is TGTGCCATCGGGGACAGGGCCAGCGAGCAGTACTTC. Translated, it gives CAIGDRASEQYF.

V and J are TRBV10-2 and TRBJ1-6; D remains unclear. This CDR3 has 11 residues. The germline V gene encodes CDR1 WSHSY and CDR2 SAAADI. V was clipped by 6 bases and J by 9 bases, with 6 bases between them. The CDR3 bases are TGCGCCAGCAGCCATGGTTCACCCCTCCACTTT. Protein sequence: CASSHGSPLHF.

The chain carries TRBV28 and TRBJ1-5, with 9 bases aligning to TRBD1. This CDR3 contains 13 residues. Germline V gives CDR1 MDHEN, CDR2 SYDVKM. The V and J ends lost 6 bases and 16 bases, in that order; junction bases with no gene match: 13. The CDR3 sequence: CASSQTFRDRVHF. CDR3 DNA: TGTGCCAGCAGCCAAACCTTCCGGGACAGGGTACATTTT.

In its sample, this clone was seen many times. This chain uses TRBV29-1 with TRBJ2-2; 11 nucleotides align to TRBD2. CDR1 and CDR2 from the germline V gene are SQVTM and ANQGSEA. CDR3 length: 15 residues. V dropped 4 bases and J dropped 2; count of bases not matched to a gene: 3. This CDR3 reads CSVGLAGLNTGELFF. Written as DNA, the CDR3 is TGCAGCGTTGGACTAGCGGGGTTAAACACCGGGGAGCTGTTTTTT.

The V gene is TRBV29-1, the J gene TRBJ1-2; D ambiguous. Trimming stripped 3 bases from V and 0 bases from J, with 5 bases between. Germline-derived CDR1 and CDR2 are SQVTM and ANQGSEA. This CDR3 contains 12 residues. The CDR3 coding sequence is TGCAGCGTTGAGTATTCTAACTATGGCTACACCTTC. The encoded protein is CSVEYSNYGYTF.

This chain joins TRBV6-1 and TRBJ2-7; D is unresolved. V was trimmed by 4 bases and J by 3 bases, leaving 7 bases between them. The CDR3 sequence is 12 residues long. The germline CDR1 and CDR2 sequences are MNHNS and SASEGT. CDR3 bases: TGTGCCAGCAGTGCAAATCGCTACGAGCAGTACTTC. The encoded protein is CASSANRYEQYF.

V is TRBV7-8 and J is TRBJ1-2; no definite D call. The V gene's germline CDR1 is SGHVS and CDR2 FQNEAQ. The CDR3 length is 17 residues. Trimming removed 2 bases from V and 4 bases from J, with 20 bases in between. CDR3 sequence: CASSLNPRTGPGYGYTF. CDR3 in DNA: TGTGCCAGCAGCTTAAACCCACGGACTGGCCCAGGCTATGGCTACACCTTC.

This clone was seen a few times. CDR3 sequence reads: CSVVVWRQVKETQYF. In nucleotides, the CDR3 is TGCAGCGTTGTCGTATGGCGACAGGTGAAAGAGACCCAGTACTTC. This rearrangement joins TRBV29-1 to TRBJ2-5, with D tentatively TRBD1 (6 bases). This CDR3 is 15 amino acids long. V dropped 4 bases and J dropped 3 bases, with 18 bases sitting between them. Germline-derived CDR1 and CDR2 are SQVTM and ANQGSEA.

CDR3 in amino acids: CASSSGQGFMETQYF. The CDR3 coding sequence is TGTGCCAGTAGTAGTGGACAGGGCTTCATGGAGACCCAGTACTTC. The V call is TRBV19, the J call TRBJ2-5; TRBD1 aligns across 8 bases. The length of the CDR3 is 15 residues. In germline, CDR1 is LNHDA, CDR2 SQIVND (reference sequence). V shed 4 bases, J shed 5 bases, and the junction held 9 bases outside the gene matches. The full variable domain, completed using reference TRBV19 and TRBJ2-5, is DGGITQSPKYLFRKEGQNVTLSCEQNLNHDAMYWYRQDPGQGLRLIYYSQIVNDFQKGDIAEGYSVSREKKESFPLTVTSAQKNPTAFYLCASSSGQGFMETQYFGPGTRLLVL.

J is TRBJ1-2 and V is TRBV27; 9 bases match TRBD1. This CDR3 comprises 14 residues. From germline, CDR1 is MNHEY and CDR2 SMNVEV (reference sequence). Trimming at V came to 5 bases and at J to 4 bases, leaving 5 bases not matched to a gene. The CDR3 region has the DNA TGTGCCAGCAGTCCACAGGGGGCCGGCTATGGCTACACCTTC. Translated, it gives CASSPQGAGYGYTF.

The rearrangement uses TRBV6-1 and TRBJ2-4; D possibly uses TRBD1 or TRBD2 (6 bases each). The V end lost 8 bases, the J end lost 8 bases, and 16 bases lay between the germline ends. The CDR3 totals 13 residues. Germline CDR1 MNHNS, CDR2 SASEGT. CDR3 amino acids: CASQEGVPDIQYF. In nucleotides, the CDR3 is TGTGCCAGCCAGGAGGGGGTTCCGGACATTCAGTACTTC.

This sequence joins TRBV7-2 and TRBJ2-5; unclear D gene. Per the germline V gene, CDR1 is SGHTA and CDR2 is FQGNSA. The CDR3 consists of 13 residues. V lost 3 bases to trimming and J lost 3 bases, with 8 bases between them. CDR3 nucleotides: TGTGCCAGCAGCTTTAACAGTAAAGAGACCCAGTACTTC. Translation: CASSFNSKETQYF.

Only a few counts were recorded for this clone. This sample also contains other DNA sequences that code for the same CDR3. The V and J genes are TRBV27 and TRBJ2-7; 14 bases match TRBD2. The germline V gene encodes CDR1 MNHEY and CDR2 SMNVEV (reference sequence). Losses at the gene ends were 2 bases for V and 3 bases for J; bases not matched to a gene: 0. This CDR3 has 15 amino acids. CDR3 DNA sequence: TGTGCCAGCAGTTTAGGGACTAGCGGGAGCTACGAGCAGTACTTC. Translating gives CASSLGTSGSYEQYF.

The V gene is TRBV28, the J gene TRBJ1-2; D remains ambiguous. From germline, CDR1 is MDHEN and CDR2 SYDVKM. The V end was cut by 2 bases, the J end by 6 bases, with 19 bases between. The CDR3 loop spans 16 amino acids. The CDR3 DNA reads TGTGCCAGCAGTTTAATCGCGGCACGCGGAGTACATGGCTACACCTTC. Translating it yields CASSLIAARGVHGYTF.

The CDR3 reads CASSLNQVAALSEQFF. The DNA for the CDR3 is TGTGCCAGCAGCCTCAATCAGGTGGCGGCTCTGAGTGAGCAGTTCTTC. This chain uses TRBV11-3 with TRBJ2-1; no clear D gene. CDR1 is SGHNT, CDR2 YENEEA, per germline. The CDR3 runs 16 residues. The ends were cut back, 5 bases at V and 9 bases at J, with 23 bases in the middle.